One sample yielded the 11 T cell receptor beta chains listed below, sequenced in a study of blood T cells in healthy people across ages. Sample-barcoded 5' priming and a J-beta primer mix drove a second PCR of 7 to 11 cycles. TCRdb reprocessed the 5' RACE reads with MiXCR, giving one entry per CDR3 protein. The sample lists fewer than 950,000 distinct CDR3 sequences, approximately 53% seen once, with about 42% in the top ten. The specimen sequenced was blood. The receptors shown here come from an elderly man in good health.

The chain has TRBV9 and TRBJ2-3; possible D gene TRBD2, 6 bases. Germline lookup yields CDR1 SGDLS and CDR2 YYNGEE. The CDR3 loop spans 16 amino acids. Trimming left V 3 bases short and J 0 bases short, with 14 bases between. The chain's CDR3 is CASSGVTSLSTDTQYF. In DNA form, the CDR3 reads TGTGCCAGCAGCGGCGTCACTAGCCTAAGCACAGATACGCAGTATTTT.

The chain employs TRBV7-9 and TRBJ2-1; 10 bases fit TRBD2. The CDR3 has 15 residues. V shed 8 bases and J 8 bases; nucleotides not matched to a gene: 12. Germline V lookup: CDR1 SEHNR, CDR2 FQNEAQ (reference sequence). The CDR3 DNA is TGTGCCAGCGGCATGGCAGGAGCGGGGGGGGATGAGCAGTTCTTC. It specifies CASGMAGAGGDEQFF.

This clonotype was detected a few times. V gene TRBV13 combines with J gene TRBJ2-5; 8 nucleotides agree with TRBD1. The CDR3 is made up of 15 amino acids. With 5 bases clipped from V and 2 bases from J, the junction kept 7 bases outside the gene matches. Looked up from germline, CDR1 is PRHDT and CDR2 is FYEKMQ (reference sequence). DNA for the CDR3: TGTGCCAGCAGCCGTTCCCGGGACAGGCAAGAGACCCAGTACTTC. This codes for CASSRSRDRQETQYF.

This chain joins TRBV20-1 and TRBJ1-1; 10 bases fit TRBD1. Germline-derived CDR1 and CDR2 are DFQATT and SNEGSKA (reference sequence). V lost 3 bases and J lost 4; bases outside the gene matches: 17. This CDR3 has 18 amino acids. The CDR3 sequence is CSASHSRGQGPGGTEAFF. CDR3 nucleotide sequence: TGCAGTGCTAGTCACTCACGGGGACAGGGGCCCGGGGGCACTGAAGCTTTCTTT.

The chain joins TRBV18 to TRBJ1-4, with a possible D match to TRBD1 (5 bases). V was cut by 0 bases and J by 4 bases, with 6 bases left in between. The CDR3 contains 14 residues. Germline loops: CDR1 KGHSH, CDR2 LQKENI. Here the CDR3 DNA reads TGTGCCAGCTCACCACCGACAGTTAATGAAAAACTGTTTTTT. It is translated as CASSPPTVNEKLFF.

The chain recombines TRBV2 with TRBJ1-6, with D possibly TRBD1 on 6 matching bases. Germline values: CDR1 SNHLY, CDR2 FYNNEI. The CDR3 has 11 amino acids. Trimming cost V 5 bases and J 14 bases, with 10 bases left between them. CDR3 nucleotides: TGTGCCAGCAGTCCGGGACAAGCCCTCCACTTT. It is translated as CASSPGQALHF.

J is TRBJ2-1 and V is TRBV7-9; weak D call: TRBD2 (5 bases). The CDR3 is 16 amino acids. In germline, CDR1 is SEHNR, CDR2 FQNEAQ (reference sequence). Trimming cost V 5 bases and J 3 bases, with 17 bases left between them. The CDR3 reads CASSGYVEAVYNEQFF. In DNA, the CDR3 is TGTGCCAGCAGCGGTTACGTGGAGGCGGTCTACAATGAGCAGTTCTTC.

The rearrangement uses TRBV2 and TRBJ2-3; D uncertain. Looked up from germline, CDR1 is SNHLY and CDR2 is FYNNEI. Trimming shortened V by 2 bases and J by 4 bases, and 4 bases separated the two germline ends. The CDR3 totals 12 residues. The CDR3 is CASSEYSDTQYF. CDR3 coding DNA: TGTGCCAGCAGTGAATATTCAGATACGCAGTATTTT. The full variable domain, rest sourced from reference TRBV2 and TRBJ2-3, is EPEVTQTPSHQVTQMGQEVILRCVPISNHLYFYWYRQILGQKVEFLVSFYNNEISEKSEIFDDQFSVERPDGSNFTLKIRSTKLEDSAMYFCASSEYSDTQYFGPGTRLTVL.

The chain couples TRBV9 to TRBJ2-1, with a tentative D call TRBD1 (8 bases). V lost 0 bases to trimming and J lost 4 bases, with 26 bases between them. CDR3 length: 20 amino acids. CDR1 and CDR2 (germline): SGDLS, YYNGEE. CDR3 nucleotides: TGTGCCAGCAGCGTAGCTTGGACAGGGTCCCGGGGGGTCCTTTACAATGAGCAGTTCTTC. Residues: CASSVAWTGSRGVLYNEQFF. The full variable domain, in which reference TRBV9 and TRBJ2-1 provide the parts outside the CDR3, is DSGVTQTPKHLITATGQRVTLRCSPRSGDLSVYWYQQSLDQGLQFLIQYYNGEERAKGNILERFSAQQFPDLHSELNLSSLELGDSALYFCASSVAWTGSRGVLYNEQFFGPGTRLTVL.

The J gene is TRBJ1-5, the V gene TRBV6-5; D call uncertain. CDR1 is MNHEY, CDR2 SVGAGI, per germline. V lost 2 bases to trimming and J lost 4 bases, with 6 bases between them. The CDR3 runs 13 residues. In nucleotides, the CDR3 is TGTGCCAGCAGTTACCTACCTAATCAGCCCCAGCATTTT. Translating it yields CASSYLPNQPQHF.

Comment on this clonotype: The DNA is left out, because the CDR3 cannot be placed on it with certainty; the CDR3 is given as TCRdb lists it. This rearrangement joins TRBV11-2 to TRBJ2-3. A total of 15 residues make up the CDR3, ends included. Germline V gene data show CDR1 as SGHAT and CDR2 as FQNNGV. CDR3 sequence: CASSSWGVGSRYAYF.